This TCR beta chain was recorded in a study of lymphopenia after photon versus proton radiotherapy. Some clones are missing from TCRdb's copy, which holds only in-frame ones; the method was immunoSEQ multiplex PCR. Of 2,500 to 3,000 clones in the sample, approximately 94% are singletons; the top ten hold under 2%. Trimming cost V 7 bases and J 2 bases, with 15 bases left between them. CDR1 MDHEN and CDR2 SYDVKM come from the germline V gene. The CDR3 runs 14 residues. This TCR came from a woman in her sixties or seventies with pancreatic cancer. The rearrangement joins TRBV28 to TRBJ2-7; D might be TRBD1 (6 bases). Here the sequenced sample was peripheral blood, taken from a patient treated with photon-based radiotherapy. CDR3 residues: CASKLGDTTYEQYF. The CDR3 nucleotides are TGTGCCAGCAAATTAGGGGACACCACCTACGAGCAGTACTTC. Full variable domain (rest looked up from reference TRBV28 and TRBJ2-7): DVKVTQSSRYLVKRTGEKVFLECVQDMDHENMFWYRQDPGLGLRLIYFSYDVKMKEKGDIPEGYSVSREKKERFSLILESASTNQTSMYLCASKLGDTTYEQYFGPGTRLTVT.